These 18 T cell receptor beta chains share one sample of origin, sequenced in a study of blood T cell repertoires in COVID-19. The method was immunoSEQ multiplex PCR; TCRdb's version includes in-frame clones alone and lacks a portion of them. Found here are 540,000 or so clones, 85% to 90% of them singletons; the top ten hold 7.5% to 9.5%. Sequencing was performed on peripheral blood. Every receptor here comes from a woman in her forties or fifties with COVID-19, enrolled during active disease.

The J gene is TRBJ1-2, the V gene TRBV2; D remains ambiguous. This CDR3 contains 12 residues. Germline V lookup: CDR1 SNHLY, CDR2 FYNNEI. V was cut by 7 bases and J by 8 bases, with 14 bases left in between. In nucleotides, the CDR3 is TGTGCCAGCATGCAAGGAGACGGCGGCTACACCTTC. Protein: CASMQGDGGYTF.

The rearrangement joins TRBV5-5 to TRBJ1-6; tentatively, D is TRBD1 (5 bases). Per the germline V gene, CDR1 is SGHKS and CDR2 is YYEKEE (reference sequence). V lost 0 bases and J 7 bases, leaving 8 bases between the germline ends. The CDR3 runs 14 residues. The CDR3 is CASSLGQINSPLHF. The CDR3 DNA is TGTGCCAGCAGCTTGGGACAGATCAATTCACCCCTCCACTTT.

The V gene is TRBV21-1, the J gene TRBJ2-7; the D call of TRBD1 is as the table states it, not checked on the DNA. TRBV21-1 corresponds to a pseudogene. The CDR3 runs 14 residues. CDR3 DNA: TGTGCCAGCAAAAGGGGAAGGGCGGCCTACGAGCAGTACTTC. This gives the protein CASKRGRAAYEQYF.

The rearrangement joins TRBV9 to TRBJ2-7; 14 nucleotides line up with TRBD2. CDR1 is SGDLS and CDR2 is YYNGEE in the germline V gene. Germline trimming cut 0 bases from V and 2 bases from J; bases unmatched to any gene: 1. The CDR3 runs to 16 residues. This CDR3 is CASSVGLAGGTYEQYF. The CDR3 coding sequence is TGTGCCAGCAGCGTAGGACTAGCGGGGGGGACCTACGAGCAGTACTTC.

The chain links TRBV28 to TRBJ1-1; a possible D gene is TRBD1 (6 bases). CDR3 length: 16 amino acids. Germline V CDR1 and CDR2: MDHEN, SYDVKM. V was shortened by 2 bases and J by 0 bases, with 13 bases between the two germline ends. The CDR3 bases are TGTGCCAGCAGTTTAACGAGGGGGAACTTGAACACTGAAGCTTTCTTT. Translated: CASSLTRGNLNTEAFF.

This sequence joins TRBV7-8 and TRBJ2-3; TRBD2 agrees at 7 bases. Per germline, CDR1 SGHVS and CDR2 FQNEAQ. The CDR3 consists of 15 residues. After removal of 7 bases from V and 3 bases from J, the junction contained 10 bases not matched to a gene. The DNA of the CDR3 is TGTGCCAGCACCGCCCCGGGGGGTGGGACAGATACGCAGTATTTT. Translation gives CASTAPGGGTDTQYF. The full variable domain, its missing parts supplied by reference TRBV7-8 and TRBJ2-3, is GAGVSQSPRYKVAKRGQDVALRCDPISGHVSLFWYQQALGQGPEFLTYFQNEAQLDKSGLPSDRFFAERPEGSVSTLKIQRTQQEDSAVYLCASTAPGGGTDTQYFGPGTRLTVL.

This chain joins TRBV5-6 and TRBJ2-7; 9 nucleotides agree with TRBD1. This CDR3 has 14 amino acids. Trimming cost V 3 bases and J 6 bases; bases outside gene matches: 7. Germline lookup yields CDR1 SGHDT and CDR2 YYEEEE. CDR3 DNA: TGTGCCAGCAGCTCCGGGACAGGGATTTTCGAGCAGTACTTC. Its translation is CASSSGTGIFEQYF.

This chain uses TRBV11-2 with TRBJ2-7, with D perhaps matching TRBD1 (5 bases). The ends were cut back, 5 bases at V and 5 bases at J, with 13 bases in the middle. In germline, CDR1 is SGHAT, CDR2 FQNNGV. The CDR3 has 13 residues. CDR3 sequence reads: CASSTRTRNEQYF. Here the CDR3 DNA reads TGTGCCAGCAGCACACGGACACGGAACGAGCAGTACTTC.

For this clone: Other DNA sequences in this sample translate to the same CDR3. CDR3 protein: CAWSVLNYGYTF. DNA of the CDR3: TGTGCCTGGAGTGTACTAAACTATGGCTACACCTTC. This chain connects TRBV30 to TRBJ1-2; D gene uncertain. There are 12 residues in the CDR3. CDR1 GTSNPN and CDR2 SVGIG come from the germline V gene (reference sequence). The V end lost 0 bases, the J end lost 2 bases, and 4 bases lay between the germline ends.

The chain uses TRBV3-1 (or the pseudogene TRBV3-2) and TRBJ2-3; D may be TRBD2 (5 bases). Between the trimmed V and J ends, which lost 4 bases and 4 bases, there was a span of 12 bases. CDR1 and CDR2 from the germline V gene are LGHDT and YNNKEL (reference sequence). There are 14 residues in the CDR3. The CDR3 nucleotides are TGTGCCAGCAGCCCCGTAGGACTCCCAGATACGCAGTATTTT. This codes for CASSPVGLPDTQYF.

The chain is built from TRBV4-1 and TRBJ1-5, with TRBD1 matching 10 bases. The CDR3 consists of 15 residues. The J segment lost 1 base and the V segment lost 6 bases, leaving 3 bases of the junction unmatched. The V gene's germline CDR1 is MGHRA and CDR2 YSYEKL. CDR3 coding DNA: TGCGCCAGCAGTCGGACAGGGGGAAGCAATCAGCCCCAGCATTTT. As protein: CASSRTGGSNQPQHF.

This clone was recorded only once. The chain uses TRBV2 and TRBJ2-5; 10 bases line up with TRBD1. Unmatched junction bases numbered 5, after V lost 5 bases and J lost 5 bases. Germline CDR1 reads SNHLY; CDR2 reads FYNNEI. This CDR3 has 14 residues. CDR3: CASSLTGGLETQYF. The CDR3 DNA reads TGTGCCAGCAGTTTGACAGGGGGCTTGGAGACCCAGTACTTC. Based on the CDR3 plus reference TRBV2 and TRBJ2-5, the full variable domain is EPEVTQTPSHQVTQMGQEVILRCVPISNHLYFYWYRQILGQKVEFLVSFYNNEISEKSEIFDDQFSVERPDGSNFTLKIRSTKLEDSAMYFCASSLTGGLETQYFGPGTRLLVL.

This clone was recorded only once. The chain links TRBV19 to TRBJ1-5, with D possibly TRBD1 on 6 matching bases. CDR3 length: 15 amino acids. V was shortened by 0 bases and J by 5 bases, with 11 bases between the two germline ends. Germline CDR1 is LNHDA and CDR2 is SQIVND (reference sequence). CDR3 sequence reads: CASSIDGQTYQPQHF. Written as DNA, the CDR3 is TGTGCCAGTAGTATAGATGGACAGACCTATCAGCCCCAGCATTTT.

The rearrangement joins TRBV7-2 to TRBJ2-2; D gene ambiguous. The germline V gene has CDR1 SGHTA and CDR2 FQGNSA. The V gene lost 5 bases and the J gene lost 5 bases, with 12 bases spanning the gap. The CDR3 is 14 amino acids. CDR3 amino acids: CASSPSQATGELFF. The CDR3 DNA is TGTGCCAGCAGCCCCTCTCAGGCTACCGGGGAGCTGTTTTTT.

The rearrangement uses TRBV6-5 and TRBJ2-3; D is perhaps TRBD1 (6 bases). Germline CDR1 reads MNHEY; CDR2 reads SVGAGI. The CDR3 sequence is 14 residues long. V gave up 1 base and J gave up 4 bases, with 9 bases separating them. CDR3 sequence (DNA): TGTGCCAGCAGTTACTTAGCAGGGGCAGATACGCAGTATTTT. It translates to CASSYLAGADTQYF.

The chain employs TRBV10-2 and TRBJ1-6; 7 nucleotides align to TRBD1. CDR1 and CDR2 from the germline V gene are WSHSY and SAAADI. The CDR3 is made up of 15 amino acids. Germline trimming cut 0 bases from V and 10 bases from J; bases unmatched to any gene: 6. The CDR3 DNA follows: TGCGCCAGCAGTGAGTCAAGGGGGCTGGGGTCACCCCTCCACTTT. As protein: CASSESRGLGSPLHF.

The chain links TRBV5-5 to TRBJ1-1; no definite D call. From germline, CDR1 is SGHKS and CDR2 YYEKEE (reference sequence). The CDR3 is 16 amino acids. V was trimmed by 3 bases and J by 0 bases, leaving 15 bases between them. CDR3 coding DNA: TGTGCCAGCAGCTCGGTCGAGGGCCCCGTGAACACTGAAGCTTTCTTT. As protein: CASSSVEGPVNTEAFF. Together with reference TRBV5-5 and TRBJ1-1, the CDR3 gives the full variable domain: DAGVTQSPTHLIKTRGQQVTLRCSPISGHKSVSWYQQVLGQGPQFIFQYYEKEERGRGNFPDRFSARQFPNYSSELNVNALLLGDSALYLCASSSVEGPVNTEAFFGQGTRLTVV.

This CDR3 reads CASTPGDYGYTF. The CDR3 DNA reads as TGTGCCAGTACCCCAGGGGACTATGGCTACACCTTC. V is TRBV19 and J is TRBJ1-2; a weak D match, TRBD1 (6 bases). The CDR3 spans 12 residues. The V gene's germline CDR1 is LNHDA and CDR2 SQIVND (reference sequence). Deletions cut 7 bases from V and 3 bases from J, with 9 bases between.